One sample yielded the 30 T cell receptor beta chains listed below, sequenced in a study of blood T cells in healthy people across ages. A second PCR, run for roughly 7 to 11 cycles, used a sample-barcoded 5' primer plus a J-beta primer mix. From the 5' RACE reads, TCRdb called clonotypes with MiXCR, one entry per CDR3 protein. The repertoire includes approximately 700,000 distinct CDR3 sequences, less than 40% of them detected once, and just over 15% sits in the top ten. Material for sequencing was blood. The origin of the receptors is a woman aged 80 or over in good health.

This rearrangement joins TRBV30 to TRBJ1-5; TRBD1 is a possible D gene (5 bases). CDR1 is GTSNPN and CDR2 is SVGIG in the germline V gene (reference sequence). The CDR3 consists of 13 residues. The ends were cut back, 3 bases at V and 8 bases at J, with 14 bases in the middle. CDR3 DNA: TGTGCCTGGAGCCAGGTGGGGACTGAGCCCCAGCATTTT. Protein: CAWSQVGTEPQHF.

This clonotype has just a few counts. The V gene is TRBV28, the J gene TRBJ1-5; 7 bases are a match to TRBD1. The CDR3 covers 15 residues. The trim removed 3 bases at V and 5 bases at J, leaving 7 bases unmatched. CDR1 and CDR2 from the germline V gene are MDHEN and SYDVKM. The CDR3 bases are TGTGCCAGCAGTTTCATCGGACAGGCGTATCAGCCCCAGCATTTT. Amino acids: CASSFIGQAYQPQHF.

This clonotype showed up many times. The rearrangement links TRBV6-2 or TRBV6-3 to TRBJ2-1; 7 bases align to TRBD1. Unmatched junction bases numbered 12, after V lost 7 bases and J lost 6 bases. The CDR3 sequence is 15 residues long. Germline assignment: CDR1 MNHEY and CDR2 SVGEGT. CDR3 amino acids: CASKHRGRSSNEQFF. CDR3 DNA sequence: TGTGCCAGCAAGCACAGGGGTCGATCCAGCAATGAGCAGTTCTTC.

This clonotype has a count of ten or more. The chain carries TRBV12-3 or TRBV12-4 and TRBJ1-2; D uncertain. The V and J ends lost 5 bases and 2 bases respectively, with 9 bases between them. The CDR3 is made up of 13 amino acids. The CDR3 loop is CASSEPSNYGYTF. The DNA of the CDR3 is TGTGCCAGCAGTGAGCCTAGCAACTATGGCTACACCTTC.

The sample holds a few counts of this clonotype. A much larger clonotype is one base distant, so this may be a read error. This chain joins TRBV5-1 and TRBJ2-3; the D is unclear. CDR3 length equals 15 residues. Germline-derived CDR1 and CDR2 are SGHRS and YFSETQ. Here the CDR3 reads CAGSLVPGESDTQYF. DNA for the CDR3: TGCGCCGGCAGCTTGGTTCCAGGCGAATCCGATACGCAGTATTTT. The variable domain in full, with the rest retrieved from reference TRBV5-1 and TRBJ2-3, is KAGVTQTPRYLIKTRGQQVTLSCSPISGHRSVSWYQQTPGQGLQFLFEYFSETQRNKGNFPGRFSGRQFSNSRSEMNVSTLELGDSALYLCAGSLVPGESDTQYFGPGTRLTVL.

To note about this clonotype: The CDR3 ends on some other residue instead of the conserved phenylalanine or tryptophan, so this is likely a read error. The chain is built from TRBV11-2 and TRBJ1-1, with D possibly being TRBD1 (6 bases). CDR3 size: 15 residues. Germline values: CDR1 SGHAT, CDR2 FQNNGV. Trimming shortened V by 5 bases and J by 0 bases, and 13 bases separated the two germline ends. CDR3 amino acids: CASSRSRGLNTEAFV. In nucleotides, the CDR3 is TGTGCCAGCAGCCGATCCCGGGGGCTGAACACTGAAGCTTTCGTT.

This clonotype was seen many times. The chain recombines TRBV7-2 with TRBJ2-1; D possibly corresponds to TRBD2 (7 bases). The CDR3 covers 14 residues. Germline V CDR1 and CDR2: SGHTA, FQGNSA. V was clipped by 0 bases and J by 6 bases, with 9 bases between them. The CDR3 region is CASSLAAGANEQFF. CDR3 sequence (DNA): TGTGCCAGCAGCTTAGCCGCGGGGGCCAATGAGCAGTTCTTC.

Many counts were recorded for this clonotype. The CDR3: CASSQTGIEQYF. The CDR3 DNA sequence: TGTGCCAGCAGTCAGACAGGGATCGAGCAGTACTTC. The chain couples TRBV6-6 to TRBJ2-7, with TRBD1 matching over 7 bases. V shed 5 bases and J 6 bases; nucleotides not matched to a gene: 4. CDR1 and CDR2 (germline): MNHNY, SVGAGI (reference sequence). The CDR3 covers 12 residues.

Many counts were recorded for this clonotype. This chain connects TRBV9 to TRBJ2-1, with TRBD2 matching over 11 bases. Trimming at V came to 1 base and at J to 2 bases, leaving 2 bases not matched to a gene. The CDR3 has 16 amino acids. Germline V lookup: CDR1 SGDLS, CDR2 YYNGEE. The DNA for the CDR3 is TGTGCCAGCAGCGTAATAGCGGGGGGGCCCTACAATGAGCAGTTCTTC. Translation gives CASSVIAGGPYNEQFF.

About this clonotype itself: This may come from a read error, since a much larger clone is one base off. The J gene is TRBJ1-2, the V gene TRBV20-1, with 12 bases matching TRBD1. The CDR3 contains 15 residues. Germline trimming cut 0 bases from V and 8 bases from J; bases unmatched to any gene: 7. CDR1 is DFQATT and CDR2 is SNEGSKA in the germline V gene (reference sequence). The CDR3 loop reads CSARDGTGGCGGYTF. The CDR3 bases are TGCAGTGCTAGAGATGGGACAGGGGGCTGCGGCGGCTACACCTTC.

A note on this clonotype: One end of the junction does not line up with germline, which may come from a read error. The J gene is TRBJ2-1, the V gene TRBV10-2, with 9 bases identical to TRBD2. CDR1 and CDR2 from the germline V gene are WSHSY and SAAADI. The CDR3 has 12 amino acids. CDR3 bases: TGCACCAGCAGTACTAGCGGGCATGAGCAGTTCTTC. Encoded protein: CTSSTSGHEQFF.

This clonotype was detected many times. CDR3 in DNA: TGTGCCAGCACCCGTACGACAGGACAATACAATGAGCAGTTCTTC. Protein sequence: CASTRTTGQYNEQFF. The chain joins TRBV3-1 to TRBJ2-1; perhaps TRBD1 as D (6 bases). V was shortened by 7 bases and J by 4 bases, with 17 bases between the two germline ends. The germline V gene has CDR1 LGHDT and CDR2 YNNKEL (reference sequence). The length of the CDR3 is 15 residues.

The V and J genes are TRBV28 and TRBJ1-2, with TRBD1 as a possible D gene (6 bases). V was pared by 6 bases and J by 3 bases, with 20 bases between. The CDR3 extends over 16 amino acids. The germline CDR1 and CDR2 sequences are MDHEN and SYDVKM. CDR3 amino acids: CASSQTSGGIYYGYTF. DNA for the CDR3: TGTGCCAGCAGCCAAACTAGCGGGGGCATTTACTATGGCTACACCTTC.

This clonotype was counted at least ten times. The rearrangement uses TRBV7-2 and TRBJ2-1; no firm D call. The CDR3 spans 13 residues. Trimming left V 1 base short and J 7 bases short, with 8 bases between. In germline, CDR1 is SGHTA, CDR2 FQGNSA. The CDR3, as DNA: TGTGCCAGCAGCTTAGGCCTAATGAATGAGCAGTTCTTC. This encodes CASSLGLMNEQFF.

Concerning this clonotype: A read error is possible here, since a much larger clone lies one base away. The chain is built from TRBV25-1 and TRBJ1-5; D ambiguous. The CDR3 contains 14 residues. Germline V gene data show CDR1 as MGHDK and CDR2 as SYGVNS. V was trimmed by 8 bases and J by 10 bases, leaving 21 bases between them. In DNA form, the CDR3 reads TGTGCCAGCGCCGCGCCAGAGGACCTTAGACCCCAGCATTTT. Its translation is CASAAPEDLRPQHF.

A remark on this clonotype: This may stem from a read error, because a much larger clone lies one nucleotide away. The CDR3 sequence: CASSGGGQGAPNELFF. The DNA for the CDR3 is TGTGCCAGCAGCGGGGGAGGACAGGGGGCACCCAATGAGCTGTTCTTC. The rearrangement joins TRBV7-2 to TRBJ2-1; 11 bases fit TRBD1. CDR1 is SGHTA, CDR2 FQGNSA, per germline. The CDR3 sequence is 16 residues long.

There are many counts of this clonotype. The J gene is TRBJ1-2, the V gene TRBV12-3 or TRBV12-4, with TRBD1 matching over 12 bases. The CDR3 is made up of 17 amino acids. The junction had 15 bases not matched to a gene; V was cut back by 7 bases and J by 6 bases. CDR3 bases: TGTGCCAGCAACAAGACGCCCGGGACAGGGGGCGCGAATGGCTACACCTTC. This encodes CASNKTPGTGGANGYTF.

This clonotype was picked up many times. This chain joins TRBV20-1 and TRBJ1-2; the match to TRBD1 covers 8 bases. The CDR3 has 12 residues. Germline CDR1 is DFQATT and CDR2 is SNEGSKA (reference sequence). V lost 6 bases to trimming and J lost 8 bases; unmatched junction nucleotides: 8. In DNA form, the CDR3 reads TGCAGTGCCTTACAGGGGGTACAGGGCTACACCTTC. Encoded protein: CSALQGVQGYTF.

This clonotype was detected a few times. V and J are TRBV5-5 and TRBJ1-3; TRBD1 agrees at 7 bases. Germline V lookup: CDR1 SGHKS, CDR2 YYEKEE (reference sequence). This CDR3 contains 17 residues. The junction had 10 bases not matched to a gene; V was cut back by 4 bases and J by 0 bases. Here the CDR3 DNA reads TGTGCCAGCAGCCGAGTCACCGGGACAGCCTCTGGAAACACCATATATTTT. It encodes CASSRVTGTASGNTIYF. The full variable domain, with the rest looked up from reference TRBV5-5 and TRBJ1-3, is DAGVTQSPTHLIKTRGQQVTLRCSPISGHKSVSWYQQVLGQGPQFIFQYYEKEERGRGNFPDRFSARQFPNYSSELNVNALLLGDSALYLCASSRVTGTASGNTIYFGEGSWLTVV.

V usage is TRBV7-3 and J usage is TRBJ2-2; D is ambiguous. The CDR3 loop spans 15 amino acids. Trimming took off 5 bases at V and 4 bases at J, with 14 bases between the two ends. Germline lookup yields CDR1 SGHTA and CDR2 FQGTGA. The CDR3 DNA reads as TGTGCCAGCAGCCCCGGGCGACGAAGCACCGGGGAGCTGTTTTTT. Translating gives CASSPGRRSTGELFF. Full variable domain (rest looked up from reference TRBV7-3 and TRBJ2-2): GAGVSQTPSNKVTEKGKYVELRCDPISGHTALYWYRQSLGQGPEFLIYFQGTGAADDSGLPNDRFFAVRPEGSVSTLKIQRTERGDSAVYLCASSPGRRSTGELFFGEGSRLTVL.

The chain couples TRBV7-9 to TRBJ1-5; D not resolved. Per the germline V gene, CDR1 is SEHNR and CDR2 is FQNEAQ (reference sequence). CDR3 length: 13 amino acids. Trimming took off 1 base at V and 9 bases at J, with 10 bases between the two ends. CDR3 in amino acids: CASSLDELLPQHF. The CDR3 coding sequence is TGTGCCAGCAGCTTAGACGAGTTGTTGCCCCAGCATTTT.

The chain joins TRBV2 to TRBJ2-2, with D perhaps TRBD2 (7 bases). The CDR3 length is 17 residues. Trimming stripped 8 bases from V and 4 bases from J, with 23 bases between. Per germline, CDR1 SNHLY and CDR2 FYNNEI. In DNA form, the CDR3 reads TGTGCCAGCCTCCTAGTCGGGGGGCCGGGGTCCACCGGGGAGCTGTTTTTT. This sequence encodes CASLLVGGPGSTGELFF.

This clonotype was observed many times. The V and J genes are TRBV4-2 and TRBJ1-2, with 9 bases that match TRBD1. The V and J ends lost 0 bases and 3 bases, in that order; junction bases with no gene match: 5. The CDR3 loop spans 16 amino acids. CDR1 and CDR2 (germline): LGHNA, YNFKEQ. CDR3 sequence: CASSQDWTGADYGYTF. CDR3 nucleotide sequence: TGTGCCAGCAGCCAAGACTGGACAGGGGCAGACTATGGCTACACCTTC.

The V and J genes are TRBV9 and TRBJ2-4; 15 bases align to TRBD2. The junction had 13 bases not matched to a gene; V was cut back by 0 bases and J by 0 bases. The CDR3 is 22 amino acids. CDR1 and CDR2 from the germline V gene are SGDLS and YYNGEE. Here the CDR3 reads CASSVDLSGLAGGWGAKNIQYF. DNA for the CDR3: TGTGCCAGCAGCGTAGATTTATCGGGACTAGCGGGAGGATGGGGAGCCAAAAACATTCAGTACTTC.

This clonotype appeared many times. J is TRBJ1-2 and V is TRBV7-2, with TRBD1 identical over 10 bases. Germline lookup yields CDR1 SGHTA and CDR2 FQGNSA. The CDR3 covers 17 residues. The trim removed 4 bases at V and 0 bases at J, leaving 8 bases unmatched. Here the CDR3 DNA reads TGTGCCAGCAGCTGGATTGGACAGGGGGGACCTAACTATGGCTACACCTTC. It codes for CASSWIGQGGPNYGYTF.

There are a few counts of this clonotype. The gene calls are TRBV5-6 and TRBJ1-1; the match to TRBD1 covers 7 bases. The ends lost 5 bases at V and 5 bases at J; junction bases unmatched: 6. CDR3 length equals 13 residues. Germline CDR1 is SGHDT and CDR2 is YYEEEE. The CDR3 coding sequence is TGTGCCAGCAGGCGACTGACAGGGACTGAAGCTTTCTTT. It encodes CASRRLTGTEAFF. Complete variable domain (other parts from reference TRBV5-6 and TRBJ1-1): DAGVTQSPTHLIKTRGQQVTLRCSPKSGHDTVSWYQQALGQGPQFIFQYYEEEERQRGNFPDRFSGHQFPNYSSELNVNALLLGDSALYLCASRRLTGTEAFFGQGTRLTVV.

The chain has TRBV7-9 and TRBJ2-7; TRBD2 matches at 10 bases. The CDR3 is 15 residues long. Germline CDR1 is SEHNR and CDR2 is FQNEAQ (reference sequence). Unmatched junction bases numbered 11, after V lost 5 bases and J lost 7 bases. The CDR3 coding sequence is TGTGCCAGCAGCCTGTCCGGGACTAGCGTGGAAGAGCAGTACTTC. Its protein is CASSLSGTSVEEQYF.

The V gene is TRBV20-1, the J gene TRBJ2-1; the match to TRBD2 covers 15 bases. The end of the DNA fits TRBJ2-7 better, so the J call may be wrong. The CDR3 is 17 residues long. CDR1 DFQATT and CDR2 SNEGSKA come from the germline V gene (reference sequence). CDR3 sequence: CSAQGLAGGRSYNEQYF. The CDR3 DNA reads as TGCAGTGCTCAAGGACTAGCGGGGGGGCGCTCCTACAATGAGCAGTACTTC.

This clonotype was found many times. The chain combines TRBV4-2 with TRBJ2-7, with D possibly being TRBD1 or TRBD2 (5 bases each). In germline, CDR1 is LGHNA, CDR2 YNFKEQ. The length of the CDR3 is 15 residues. Trimming cost V 0 bases and J 2 bases, with 11 bases left between them. This CDR3 is CASSQDGDGAYEQYF. CDR3 nucleotide sequence: TGTGCCAGCAGCCAAGACGGGGACGGAGCCTACGAGCAGTACTTC.

V is TRBV5-5 and J is TRBJ1-5, with TRBD1 as a possible D gene (6 bases). Germline loops: CDR1 SGHKS, CDR2 YYEKEE (reference sequence). Trimming cost V 4 bases and J 6 bases, with 11 bases left between them. This CDR3 region has 13 residues. The CDR3 sequence: CASSVTGVQPQHF. CDR3 in DNA: TGTGCCAGCAGCGTGACAGGAGTTCAGCCCCAGCATTTT.